What follows describes a single T cell receptor beta chain. Its antigen is not identified. CDR1 GTSNPN and CDR2 SVGIG come from the germline V gene (reference sequence). With V trimmed by 3 bases and J by 8 bases, 10 bases remained unmatched. This CDR3 contains 15 residues. This record belongs to a study of T-cell memory formation after mild COVID-19. Study-wide background: There were largely donor-specific TCR clusters.

TCRdb itself ran the 5' RACE reads through MiXCR, one entry per CDR3 protein. The profile shows 300,000 to 400,000 distinct CDR3 sequences, around 27% of them singletons. General study findings and limits: Researchers found some responding clones in pre-infection memory, a sign that cross-reactive memory joined.

The chain recombines TRBV30 with TRBJ2-1, with 10 bases lining up with TRBD2. The sequence derives from an adult woman who had mild COVID-19 (a few samples of this study predate the infection). Cell type and time point are not known. Sequencing was performed on PBMCs or a T cell subset sorted from them (not recorded which). The DNA for the CDR3 is TGTGCCTGGAGCGAGGGACTAGCGATTCTCTATGAGCAGTTCTTC. Its protein is CAWSEGLAILYEQFF.